A selection of T cell receptor beta chains follows, all from one sample in a study of HIV-infected patients and healthy controls. One entry per CDR3 protein, called by TCRdb with MiXCR from the 5' RACE reads. The sample contains under 5,000 distinct CDR3 sequences, 8.3% of which appear only once. This material consisted of blood, taken during antiretroviral therapy. Every receptor here comes from an adult with HIV infection. Both conserved end residues are part of each CDR3. The D gene is left open where the match is weak. Size is stated for part of the rows, as once, few or many counts, or as a class when the clone is expanded.

V: TRBV13; D: .; J: TRBJ1-4; length: 16; size: .; DNA: TGTGCCAGCAGCTCGAGGAGACACCCGGTTAATGAAAAACTGTTTTTT; CDR3: CASSSRRHPVNEKLFF
V: TRBV13; D: TRBD1; J: TRBJ2-7; length: 14; size: medium-sized; DNA: TGTGCCAGCAGCAGCCGGGACAGACACTACGAGCAGTACTTC; CDR3: CASSSRDRHYEQYF
V: TRBV11-2; D: TRBD2; J: TRBJ2-3; length: 18; size: .; DNA: TGTGCCAGCAGCTTAACGGGACTAGCGGGGCGGCAGACAGATACGCAGTATTTT; CDR3: CASSLTGLAGRQTDTQYF
V: TRBV7-3; D: .; J: TRBJ1-1; length: 13; size: few; DNA: TGTGCCAGCAGCTCAGGTGGAAACACTGAAGCTTTCTTT; CDR3: CASSSGGNTEAFF
V: TRBV20-1; D: .; J: TRBJ1-6; length: 12; size: many; DNA: TGCAGTGCTAAGACAGGCAATTCACCCCTCCACTTT; CDR3: CSAKTGNSPLHF
V: TRBV18; D: .; J: TRBJ2-3; length: 15; size: .; DNA: TGTGCCAGCTCACCTCTCGGGGATAGCACAGATACGCAGTATTTT; CDR3: CASSPLGDSTDTQYF
V: TRBV7-9; D: TRBD2; J: TRBJ2-3; length: 16; size: many; DNA: TGTGCCAGCGCGGAGGGCCTAGCGGGAGGCACAGATACGCAGTATTTT; CDR3: CASAEGLAGGTDTQYF
V: TRBV20-1; D: TRBD2; J: TRBJ2-5; length: 14; size: few; DNA: TGCAGTGCTAGTGGCCGGGGGGGCCAAGAGACCCAGTACTTC; CDR3: CSASGRGGQETQYF
V: TRBV20-1; D: .; J: TRBJ1-2; length: 14; size: .; DNA: TGCAGTGCTAGAGTTGAGTTGGGGGCATTAGGCTACACCTTC; CDR3: CSARVELGALGYTF
V: TRBV5-1; D: .; J: TRBJ1-5; length: 15; size: many; DNA: TGCGCCAGCAGCTTTTCAGGGGCCGGCAATCAGCCCCAGCATTTT; CDR3: CASSFSGAGNQPQHF
V: TRBV20-1; D: .; J: TRBJ2-7; length: 11; size: medium-sized; DNA: TGCAGTGCTAGAGGAGGGCAGGGATGGTACTTC; CDR3: CSARGGQGWYF
V: TRBV7-2; D: .; J: TRBJ2-7; length: 14; size: many; DNA: TGTGCCAGCAGCCACGCGGGGAGCTCCTACGAGCAGTACTTC; CDR3: CASSHAGSSYEQYF
V: TRBV13; D: .; J: TRBJ1-1; length: 14; size: many; DNA: TGTGCCAGCAGCTTAAGTGGGTTGAACACTGAAGCTTTCTTT; CDR3: CASSLSGLNTEAFF
V: TRBV3-1; D: .; J: TRBJ1-4; length: 17; size: medium-sized; DNA: TGTGCCAGCAGCCAAGAGGGCTCAGGAACTGGAAATGAAAAACTGTTTTTT; CDR3: CASSQEGSGTGNEKLFF
V: TRBV19; D: .; J: TRBJ2-6; length: 17; size: many; DNA: TGTGCCAGTAGGAGAGGCCGCAAGACGCGTGGGGCCAACGTCCTGACTTTC; CDR3: CASRRGRKTRGANVLTF
V: TRBV7-9; D: .; J: TRBJ2-7; length: 13; size: medium-sized; DNA: TGTGCCAGCAGCCCGGAATGGGCTCCCGAGCAGTACTTC; CDR3: CASSPEWAPEQYF
V: TRBV5-6; D: TRBD1; J: TRBJ1-4; length: 15; size: medium-sized; DNA: TGTGCCAGCACCCAGACCGGGACAGGGAGTTATAAACTGTTTTTT; CDR3: CASTQTGTGSYKLFF
V: TRBV2; D: .; J: TRBJ1-5; length: 13; size: .; DNA: TGTGCCAGCACCAGGGGAAAGAATCAGCCCCAGCATTTT; CDR3: CASTRGKNQPQHF
V: TRBV29-1; D: .; J: TRBJ2-2; length: 11; size: medium-sized; DNA: TGCAGCGGGAGGAAGACCGGGGAGCTGTTTTTT; CDR3: CSGRKTGELFF
V: TRBV12-3/TRBV12-4; D: .; J: TRBJ2-7; length: 14; size: many; DNA: TGTGCCAGCAGTTTAAGTCCCCAGGGAAGGGAGCAGTACTTC; CDR3: CASSLSPQGREQYF
V: TRBV6-1; D: .; J: TRBJ1-5; length: 14; size: .; DNA: TGTGCCAGCAGTGGCCACAGGGCTAATCAGCCCCAGCATTTT; CDR3: CASSGHRANQPQHF
V: TRBV5-1; D: .; J: TRBJ2-5; length: 13; size: medium-sized; DNA: TGCGCCAGCAGCTTGGATTCGAGAGAGACCCAGTACTTC; CDR3: CASSLDSRETQYF
V: TRBV11-2; D: TRBD1; J: TRBJ2-2; length: 15; size: many; DNA: TGTGCCAGCAGCTTAGAGAGGGTCAGGGGGGGGGAGCTGTTTTTT; CDR3: CASSLERVRGGELFF
V: TRBV29-1; D: .; J: TRBJ2-3; length: 18; size: medium-sized; DNA: TGCAGCGTAGACCCCTATGGGCGTGGGGGGTTTAAGCCAGATACGCAGTATTTT; CDR3: CSVDPYGRGGFKPDTQYF
V: TRBV7-9; D: .; J: TRBJ2-5; length: 13; size: .; DNA: TGTGCCAGCAGCTTAGTCTGGGGGGAGACCCAGTACTTC; CDR3: CASSLVWGETQYF
V: TRBV6-5; D: .; J: TRBJ2-2; length: 16; size: many; DNA: TGTGCCAGCAGCTCCCCCCACCGAGGGAGACCCGGGGAGCTGTTTTTT; CDR3: CASSSPHRGRPGELFF
V: TRBV5-1; D: TRBD1; J: TRBJ1-1; length: 14; size: many; DNA: TGCGCCAGCAGCGCCCAGACAGGGGGGACTGAAGCTTTCTTT; CDR3: CASSAQTGGTEAFF
V: TRBV20-1; D: .; J: TRBJ2-4; length: 15; size: many; DNA: TGCAGTGCTCACCCAGGGGATAGAGACAAAAACATTCAGTACTTC; CDR3: CSAHPGDRDKNIQYF
V: TRBV20-1; D: TRBD1; J: TRBJ1-3; length: 17; size: .; DNA: TGCAGTGCCCAGAGGGGGCGCGGGGGCCTTCCTGGAAACACCATATATTTT; CDR3: CSAQRGRGGLPGNTIYF
V: TRBV5-1; D: .; J: TRBJ2-7; length: 14; size: many; DNA: TGCGCCAGCAGCCCGACGGAGGGGGCCTACGAGCAGTACTTC; CDR3: CASSPTEGAYEQYF
V: TRBV20-1; D: TRBD2; J: TRBJ2-5; length: 16; size: medium-sized; DNA: TGCAGTGCCACCGTCCCGGGACTAGCGGAAAGGGAGACCCAGTACTTC; CDR3: CSATVPGLAERETQYF
V: TRBV5-1; D: TRBD2; J: TRBJ2-7; length: 17; size: many; DNA: TGCGCCAGCAGCCTCCGGACTAGCGGGGGAGAGTCCTACGAGCAGTACTTC; CDR3: CASSLRTSGGESYEQYF
V: TRBV20-1; D: .; J: TRBJ2-2; length: 14; size: many; DNA: TGCAGTGCTGTTTCTTTGGGAGTCACCGGGGAGCTGTTTTTT; CDR3: CSAVSLGVTGELFF
V: TRBV6-2/TRBV6-3; D: .; J: TRBJ2-3; length: 16; size: many; DNA: TGTGCCAGCAGTTATCCCCTGACGGGTACCACAGATACGCAGTATTTT; CDR3: CASSYPLTGTTDTQYF
V: TRBV7-6; D: .; J: TRBJ1-1; length: 14; size: many; DNA: TGTGCCAGCAGCTGGGAAGTCGGGTACACTGAAGCTTTCTTT; CDR3: CASSWEVGYTEAFF